This T cell receptor beta chain was documented in a study of control samples from healthy donors and cancer patients. Profiling relied on immunoSEQ multiplex PCR, and the TCRdb table lists in-frame clones only, not all of them. The data hold 90,000 to 130,000 clones, with 70% to 90% observed a single time. The CDR3 is made up of 16 amino acids. Trimming shortened V by 0 bases and J by 1 base, and 11 bases separated the two germline ends. CDR1 and CDR2 from the germline V gene are SEHNR and FQNEAQ (reference sequence). The chain links TRBV7-9 to TRBJ2-3; D perhaps matches TRBD2 (7 bases). This TCR came from a woman aged 55-70 years with lung cancer. Specimen: PBMCs. CDR3 DNA sequence: TGTGCCAGCAGCTTAGCAGGGGGGGAGCGCACAGATACGCAGTATTTT. Its translation is CASSLAGGERTDTQYF.